This T cell receptor beta chain was retrieved from a study of blood T cell repertoires in COVID-19. Study background: Nucleic acid was either cDNA or gDNA, and it came from T cells, B-cell-depleted T cells, or PBMCs.

In the study's own analysis: From reference gene primer amplification, estimates of nucleated cell counts were derived. Assay used: immunoSEQ multiplex PCR; TCRdb lists only in-frame clones, some missing. The DNA was the basis for D and trimming; V, J and clone size are from that table. The data show 150,000 to 200,000 clones, more than 70% seen once. The CDR3 covers 13 residues. Trimming took off 5 bases at V and 0 bases at J, with 9 bases between the two ends. The germline gives CDR1 SGHDT, CDR2 YYEEEE. Sequenced: peripheral blood. The V call is TRBV5-6, the J call TRBJ2-7; tentatively, D is TRBD2 (6 bases). This sequence originates from a woman under 40 with acute or convalescent COVID-19. CDR3 residues: CASRFGSSYEQYF. CDR3 DNA sequence: TGTGCCAGCAGGTTCGGGAGCTCCTACGAGCAGTACTTC.